The rows below give T cell receptor beta chains drawn from one sample of a study of blood T cells in healthy people across ages. TCRdb used MiXCR to reprocess the 5' RACE reads, holding one entry per CDR3 protein. Among approximately 1,700,000 distinct CDR3 sequences, 39% were seen once, and the ten largest hold 23%. The source material was blood. These receptors were taken from a human donor in good health. Each CDR3 is given with its conserved first and last residue. Each record gives: V gene, J gene, CDR3 protein.

>TRBV20-1|TRBJ1-1
CSARDRVLPLNTEAFF
>TRBV29-1|TRBJ2-3
CSVEEEKISSSTDTQYF
>TRBV28|TRBJ1-5
CAIQPGMSGNQPQHF
>TRBV5-1|TRBJ1-2
CASTRGTGENYGYTF
>TRBV7-2|TRBJ2-6
CASSLGPVGSGANVLTF
>TRBV6-1|TRBJ2-5
CASSDWTQETQYF
>TRBV24-1|TRBJ1-4
CATIPRGEQEKLFF
>TRBV30|TRBJ1-5
CAWSVASNQPQHF
>TRBV20-1|TRBJ2-7
CSASAGTSGSYEQYF
>TRBV12-3/TRBV12-4|TRBJ1-2
CASSLGGGLKLNYGYTF
>TRBV10-3|TRBJ2-5
CAISPRDSQETQYF
>TRBV27|TRBJ1-1
CASSLSTGALSFF
>TRBV30|TRBJ1-5
CAWSVHRGGQPQHF
>TRBV12-3/TRBV12-4|TRBJ1-1
CASSLTTANTEAFF
>TRBV7-9|TRBJ2-4
CASSSSGRTQYF
>TRBV9|TRBJ1-2
CASSVAYVGTDGYTF
>TRBV18|TRBJ2-5
CVSSPPGRGEQYF
>TRBV11-1|TRBJ2-1
CASSSPSYLGMNEQFF
>TRBV18|TRBJ2-1
CASSSISGQGNNNEQFF
>TRBV6-2/TRBV6-3|TRBJ2-3
CASSYSAIGTQYF
>TRBV6-2/TRBV6-3|TRBJ2-1
CASRPYRGGSYNEQFF
>TRBV20-1|TRBJ1-5
CSARDRGQGTILHNQPQHF
>TRBV29-1|TRBJ2-1
CSVEGLAGGSFYNEQFF
>TRBV7-9|TRBJ2-1
CASSRLGLSGGVEQFF
>TRBV10-3|TRBJ2-3
CAISESRRGRSKDTQYF
>TRBV4-2|TRBJ1-2
CASSQSSGRGSGYTF
>TRBV4-3|TRBJ2-4
CASSQDGTGGTKNIRYF
>TRBV5-1|TRBJ1-2
CASSATATTYGYTF
>TRBV19|TRBJ1-1
CASSRGPGGRTEAFF
>TRBV12-3/TRBV12-4|TRBJ1-2
CASRLKTGLAYGYTF
>TRBV11-2|TRBJ2-1
CASSLEGLAGMGNEQFF
>TRBV7-2|TRBJ2-3
CASSLGPARDTQYF
>TRBV24-1|TRBJ2-6
CATEAASGANVLTF
>TRBV7-6|TRBJ2-7
CASSLETGLGEQYF
>TRBV27|TRBJ1-2
CASSPARPDGNYGYTF
>TRBV4-1|TRBJ1-2
CASSHPTGREDGYTF
>TRBV6-2/TRBV6-3|TRBJ1-5
CASSYTLSGGQPQHF
>TRBV5-1|TRBJ2-7
CASSLLWTGTYEQYF
>TRBV6-5|TRBJ2-1
CASSYRAGRGGREQFF
>TRBV2|TRBJ2-2
CASSARANTGELFF
>TRBV29-1|TRBJ2-2
CSVSTAGAGELFF
>TRBV28|TRBJ2-3
CASSLPRPSTDTQYF
>TRBV6-4|TRBJ2-3
CASSPGDSGTDTQYF
>TRBV6-2/TRBV6-3|TRBJ2-5
CASGLAGSQETQYF
>TRBV6-5|TRBJ2-7
CASSYSNGSPEQYF
>TRBV7-9|TRBJ1-2
CASSQASWSVPYGYTF
>TRBV12-3/TRBV12-4|TRBJ2-1
CASSANRGSDEQFF
>TRBV6-2/TRBV6-3|TRBJ1-1
CASRGVVVTGVNTEAFF
>TRBV20-1|TRBJ2-1
CSAANLNEQFF
>TRBV12-3/TRBV12-4|TRBJ2-1
CAGSLFGGGPPYNEQFF
>TRBV5-5|TRBJ1-2
CASSLGFGPPGYTF
>TRBV12-5|TRBJ1-2
CASEGGYGYTF
>TRBV7-3|TRBJ2-1
CASSSIAGGYNEQFF
>TRBV5-1|TRBJ2-1
CASSFMVAGGDEQFF
>TRBV4-3|TRBJ2-3
CTGSQERQGTDTQYF
>TRBV7-2|TRBJ2-7
CASSLQLAGNEQYF
>TRBV19|.
CASSKGSGSPLKETQYF
>TRBV7-2|TRBJ2-5
CASSQNGLSQETQYF
>TRBV15|TRBJ1-2
CATSSPPLGENGYTF
>TRBV4-2|TRBJ1-5
CASSQAGEGFNQPQHF